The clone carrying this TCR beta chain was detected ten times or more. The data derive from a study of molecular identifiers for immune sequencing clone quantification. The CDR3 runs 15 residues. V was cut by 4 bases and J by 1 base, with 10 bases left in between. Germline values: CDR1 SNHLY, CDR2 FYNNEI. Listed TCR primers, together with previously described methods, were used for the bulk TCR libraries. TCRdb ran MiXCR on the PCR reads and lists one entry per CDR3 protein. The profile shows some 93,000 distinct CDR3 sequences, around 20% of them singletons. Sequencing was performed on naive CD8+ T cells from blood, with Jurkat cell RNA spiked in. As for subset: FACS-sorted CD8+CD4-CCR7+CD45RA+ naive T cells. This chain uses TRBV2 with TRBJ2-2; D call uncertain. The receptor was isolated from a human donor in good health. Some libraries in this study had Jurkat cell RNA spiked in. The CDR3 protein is CASSGVEQNTGELFF. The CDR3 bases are TGTGCCAGCAGTGGGGTCGAACAGAACACCGGGGAGCTGTTTTTT.